Listed below are T cell receptor beta chains from one sample, sequenced in a study of cytomegalovirus exposure and HLA in healthy donors. The assay was immunoSEQ multiplex PCR, and TCRdb's table has in-frame clones only and misses some. The sample carries 130,000 to 150,000 clones, 80% recorded once. Sequenced material: PBMCs. The receptors were gathered from a male donor in good health and CMV-seronegative. The CDR3 runs from the conserved cysteine through the conserved F or W. The D gene is left open where the match is weak. Clone size appears in some rows only: once, few, many, or a class for an expanded clone.

DNA	CDR3	size	D	V	J
TGTGCCAGCAGCTTAGAGCGGGTAGGGGGCACTGAAGCTTTCTTT	CASSLERVGGTEAFF	.	.	TRBV11-2	TRBJ1-1
TGTGCCAGCTCACCACTACAGGGGTACGAGCAGTACTTC	CASSPLQGYEQYF	.	TRBD1	TRBV18	TRBJ2-7
TGTGCCATCAGTGAGTCTGGGAGCCGAGGGGAGCTGTTTTTT	CAISESGSRGELFF	.	.	TRBV10-3	TRBJ2-2
TGTGCCAGCAGCCCGTCTGGGGGGGTGCTGGCGCCCCAGCATTTT	CASSPSGGVLAPQHF	.	.	TRBV28	TRBJ1-5
TGTGCCAGCAGCAGGCGGGGGGAAGACGCGAACACCGGGGAGCTGTTTTTT	CASSRRGEDANTGELFF	.	TRBD2	TRBV7-2	TRBJ2-2
TGTGCCAGCAGCGAAAAACAATCGAACACTGAAGCTTTCTTT	CASSEKQSNTEAFF	.	.	TRBV6-1	TRBJ1-1
TGCGCCAGCAGCTTGGGAGACTCGAGGCCTCCGGCCATATATTTT	CASSLGDSRPPAIYF	.	.	TRBV5-1	TRBJ1-3
TGTGCCAGCAGCCAGGGGGGTAGTACCTACGAGCAGTACTTC	CASSQGGSTYEQYF	.	.	TRBV6-1	TRBJ2-7
TGTGCCAGCAGCCAAACAGGCTATCAGCCCCAGCATTTT	CASSQTGYQPQHF	.	.	TRBV14	TRBJ1-5
TGTGCCAGCAGTGAAGATGACAGGAAGACACTGGGCTACACCTTC	CASSEDDRKTLGYTF	.	.	TRBV2	TRBJ1-2
TGTGCCAGCAGCTTACTGAACCCCGGGCCCGGGGGGACCCAGTACTTC	CASSLLNPGPGGTQYF	once	.	TRBV7-6	TRBJ2-5
TGCAGCGTTGTTTGGACAAGGGGTGAAAAACTGTTTTTT	CSVVWTRGEKLFF	.	.	TRBV29-1	TRBJ1-4
TGTGCCAGCAGTTCACCGGGACAGGGGAGCGGTGAAGCTTTCTTT	CASSSPGQGSGEAFF	once	TRBD1	TRBV28	TRBJ1-1
TGTGCCAGCAGCCTGAGCGGAGGACAGGGGTACGAGCAGTACTTC	CASSLSGGQGYEQYF	.	TRBD1	TRBV7-3	TRBJ2-7
TGTGCCAGCAGCCAATTCGCAGGGCCCTCACCCCTCCACTTT	CASSQFAGPSPLHF	.	.	TRBV14	TRBJ1-6
TGTGCCTGGTCCCGGGACAGGGGTTTCAATGAGCAGTTCTTC	CAWSRDRGFNEQFF	.	TRBD1	TRBV30	TRBJ2-1
TGCGCCAGCAGCCAGGGTGGGGGGGTAAACACCGGGGAGCTGTTTTTT	CASSQGGGVNTGELFF	few	TRBD2	TRBV4-3	TRBJ2-2
TGTGCCAGCAGTCCTAGCGGGGGGGGCGACAGGACTGAAGCTTTCTTT	CASSPSGGGDRTEAFF	once	.	TRBV28	TRBJ1-1
TGTGCCAGCAGCCTATCCGGGACTAGGGGAGGGGGCGAGCAGTACTTC	CASSLSGTRGGGEQYF	.	TRBD2	TRBV2	TRBJ2-7
TGTGCCAGCAGTCTTTCCCGGGACAGGGTAGAGACCCAGTACTTC	CASSLSRDRVETQYF	.	TRBD1	TRBV27	TRBJ2-5
TGTGCCTGGAGCCGGGACAGGGGCAATCAGCCCCAGCATTTT	CAWSRDRGNQPQHF	.	TRBD1	TRBV30	TRBJ1-5
TGTGCCAGCAGCTCGCAACCACTTACCTCTGGAAACACCATATATTTT	CASSSQPLTSGNTIYF	.	.	TRBV7-8	TRBJ1-3
TGTGCCAGCAGCCCCGCGGGAAGACCCGCAGAGCAGTTCTTC	CASSPAGRPAEQFF	few	.	TRBV9	TRBJ2-1
TGTGCCAGTAGTCTCAGGGGGCTCCTGTGGCCCCAGCATTTT	CASSLRGLLWPQHF	.	TRBD1	TRBV19	TRBJ1-5
TGTGCCAGCAGTCCTAATAGCACAGATACGCAGTATTTT	CASSPNSTDTQYF	.	.	TRBV2	TRBJ2-3
TGTGCCAGCTCACCCTTACAGGGAACCACTGAAGCTTTCTTT	CASSPLQGTTEAFF	.	.	TRBV18	TRBJ1-1
TGTGCCAGCAGCGTAGGGGAGCAGGGGATCCCCTATTCGGAAAAACTGTTTTTT	CASSVGEQGIPYSEKLFF	once	.	TRBV9	TRBJ1-4
TGCGCCAGCAGCCAAGTAGGAAAGGGGAACTTATACGAGCAGTACTTC	CASSQVGKGNLYEQYF	.	.	TRBV4-1	TRBJ2-7
TGTGCCAGCAGCTTAACAGGGGAGGGCACTGAAGCTTTCTTT	CASSLTGEGTEAFF	.	.	TRBV7-3	TRBJ1-1
TGTGCCAGCAGTCCCGGCACAGATACGCAGTATTTT	CASSPGTDTQYF	.	.	TRBV6-6	TRBJ2-3
TGTGCCAGCAGATCCGGGACAGGGGATGCAGATACGCAGTATTTT	CASRSGTGDADTQYF	.	TRBD1	TRBV7-2	TRBJ2-3
TGCGCCAGCAGCCTTAGAGGAACTGAAGCTTTCTTT	CASSLRGTEAFF	.	.	TRBV5-1	TRBJ1-1
TGCGCCAGCAGCTCTCAGGGGGGAACTGGAAACACCATATATTTT	CASSSQGGTGNTIYF	.	TRBD1	TRBV5-1	TRBJ1-3
TGCGCCAGCAGCCTCCGTTGGGAGGGGCAAGAGACCCAGTACTTC	CASSLRWEGQETQYF	.	TRBD2	TRBV4-3	TRBJ2-5
TGTGCCTGGAGTGTAGCTGGCCAGGGGCCACTTGGAAACACCATATATTTT	CAWSVAGQGPLGNTIYF	.	.	TRBV30	TRBJ1-3
TGCGCCAGCAGCCAAGACCCTAAGGGGGCGCCGAACACTGAAGCTTTCTTT	CASSQDPKGAPNTEAFF	.	TRBD1	TRBV4-1	TRBJ1-1
TGTGCCTGGACGGGACAGGGTTTAGCCGAGGGGCTCGAGCAGTACTTC	CAWTGQGLAEGLEQYF	.	TRBD1	TRBV30	TRBJ2-7
TGTGCCAGTAGTCAACTAAGAGTCAACACCGGGGAGCTGTTTTTT	CASSQLRVNTGELFF	.	.	TRBV19	TRBJ2-2
TGTGCCAGCAGCACAGGTTTCCAGCATTTT	CASSTGFQHF	.	.	TRBV6-5	TRBJ1-5
TGTGCCAGCAGACTAACCCTTTTTAGTCCCCAAGAGACCCAGTACTTC	CASRLTLFSPQETQYF	.	.	TRBV28	TRBJ2-5
TGTGTTAGGGACAGGGAGAGCACCCACGAGCAGTACTTC	CVRDRESTHEQYF	.	TRBD1	TRBV5-3	TRBJ2-7